This is a list of T cell receptor beta chains from one sample in a study of T cells in localized non-small cell lung cancer. Sequencing was performed with immunoSEQ multiplex PCR; in TCRdb, only in-frame clones are kept and a portion is missing. The table includes some 2,200 clones, about a quarter detected once. The sample here was lung tumor tissue, taken before any cancer treatment. These receptors came from a woman aged 40-69 years with stage III squamous cell lung carcinoma. Each CDR3 is given without its conserved first and last residue.

v_gene	j_gene	CDR3aa
TRBV29-1	TRBJ2-1	SGSPLAVANEQF
TRBV11-3	TRBJ1-5	ASSLEGSAQPQH
TRBV18	TRBJ1-5	ASSRGGASYSNQPQH
TRBV12-5	TRBJ1-2	ASTQGRLGYT
TRBV30	TRBJ2-4	AWSVLVGGPLAKNIQY
TRBV11-3	TRBJ2-5	ASSYMGRPETQY
TRBV14	TRBJ1-1	ASSQGGSGAEAF
TRBV10-2	TRBJ2-7	ASSGASYEQY
TRBV29-1	TRBJ1-2	SVEVRGADYGYT
TRBV10-3	TRBJ2-5	AISESPAGGETQY
TRBV25-1	TRBJ2-2	ASSEFGGGTGELF
TRBV29-1	TRBJ1-1	SVEDGLNTEAF
TRBV2	TRBJ2-3	ASRGGGAFTDTQY
TRBV7-4	TRBJ1-2	ASSPIRGYGYT
TRBV19	TRBJ2-2	ASSAALGNTGELF
TRBV7-2	TRBJ1-1	ASSLVAPEEAF
TRBV5-1	TRBJ1-3	ASSLAGWGNTIY
TRBV11-3	TRBJ2-3	ASSLETFIADTQY
TRBV11-3	TRBJ2-3	ASSLNPNRGSTDTQY
TRBV15	TRBJ1-6	ATSRTRQAGSPLH
TRBV19	TRBJ1-1	ASNGGILNTEAF
TRBV12-5	TRBJ1-1	ASGLVQMNTEAF
TRBV6-8	TRBJ2-1	ASSDRGVEQF
TRBV11-3	TRBJ2-7	ASSWQGGSYEQY
TRBV6-8	TRBJ2-6	AIRGGGPSGANVLT
TRBV9	TRBJ2-2	ASRPTGGWTGELF
TRBV9	TRBJ1-5	ASSGPGNQPQH
TRBV15	TRBJ1-6	ATSTEDTSYNSPLH
TRBV19	TRBJ1-5	ASSNYGGGNQPQH
TRBV11-3	TRBJ2-2	ASSLGTGGGTGELF
TRBV4-1	TRBJ1-2	ASSHSGTGEAYGYT
TRBV11-3	TRBJ1-1	ASVIPGPNTEAF
TRBV30	TRBJ2-3	AWSPLAGGPRTQY
TRBV9	TRBJ1-6	ASSVTPYNSPLH
TRBV30	TRBJ2-1	AWSDPPHNEQF
TRBV9	TRBJ2-4	ASSWTGENIQY
TRBV6-1	TRBJ1-5	ASSEVWSTLGQPQH
TRBV19	TRBJ2-3	ASEPPGHSSTDTQY
TRBV30	TRBJ1-1	AWRDYAEAF
TRBV7-2	TRBJ1-5	ASSFWGNQPQH